Sequencing of this TCR beta chain was carried out in a study of blood T cell repertoires in COVID-19. Study-level background: There were acute and convalescent COVID-19 samples, and they came from the United States, Italy and Spain.

This table comes from immunoSEQ multiplex PCR, and its TCRdb copy is limited to in-frame clones, with some not included. Of about 270,000 clones listed, more than 80% are singletons. In germline, CDR1 is SGHRS, CDR2 YFSETQ. The CDR3 runs to 16 residues. The ends lost 0 bases at V and 2 bases at J; junction bases unmatched: 5. In terms of age and location, participants ranged from about 18 to 95 years and lived in 24 US areas. Clinical histories supplied by participants themselves formed the basis of cohort assignment. The source is a woman under 30 who had recovered from COVID-19. The rearrangement uses TRBV5-1 and TRBJ2-7; 10 bases are shared with TRBD2. The specimen was PBMCs or T cells enriched from blood (not recorded which). As DNA, the CDR3 is TGCGCCAGCAGCTTGGATAGCGGGGGGACGCCCTACGAGCAGTACTTC. It translates to CASSLDSGGTPYEQYF.